This T cell receptor beta chain is from a study of CXCR3-negative and CXCR3-positive naive CD8 T cells. Whole-study context: Some 150 million TRB reads in total, about 1.5 +/- 0.3 million per library. Findings and limits, study-wide: Both naive subsets carried similar amounts of surface CD5, so TCR strength was inferred from TRB CDR3 properties.

Points on this clonotype: The antigen remains unidentified.

Via 5' RACE with UMI labels, TRB cDNA libraries were prepared. Following a re-call of the 5' RACE reads, TCRdb has one entry per CDR3 protein and lacks DNA. The sample spans over 20,000 distinct CDR3 sequences; the ten largest clones claim approximately 2.6%. The CDR3 consists of 15 residues. Germline CDR1 is DFQATT and CDR2 is SNEGSKA (reference sequence). The chain uses TRBV20-1 and TRBJ1-5; TCRdb's D call, TRBD1, is unchecked because there is no DNA. This receptor was obtained from a human donor in good health. Some clones in this sample may be carry-over from other donors' samples. Sequencing was carried out using naive CXCR3- CD8+ T cells from blood. Sample subset: CD45RO-CCR7+CD27+CD95- naive CD8+ T cells lacking CXCR3 (TNR3-). CDR3 in amino acids: CSARWDGDSNQPQHF.